This T cell receptor beta chain comes out of a study of OX40 agonist ivuxolimab in advanced cancers. Whole-study findings and limits: Normalized T-cell clonal expansion was also low in some nonresponders.

Regarding this clone: Its target is not known.

Germline CDR1 and CDR2: SGHRS and YFSETQ. The CDR3 length is 14 residues. V was trimmed by 3 bases and J by 1 base, leaving 10 bases between them. Samples of blood were obtained at baseline, on cycle 4 day 1, and on cycle 7 day 1. Assay used: immunoSEQ multiplex PCR; TCRdb lists only in-frame clones, some missing. The repertoire holds roughly 90,000 clones, with roughly nine tenths as singletons. This receptor was obtained from an adult with an advanced solid tumor such as melanoma, head and neck, liver or kidney cancer. The sequences come from CD4+ or CD8+ T cells sorted from blood, collected in a trial of the OX40 agonist ivuxolimab. The chain combines TRBV5-1 with TRBJ2-5, with D uncertain. The CDR3, as DNA: TGCGCCAGCAGCTCTGCCCCGGGCCAAGAGACCCAGTACTTC. Amino acid sequence: CASSSAPGQETQYF.